Below, 15 T cell receptor beta chains from the same sample are listed, as sequenced in a study of blood T cell repertoires in COVID-19. Here immunoSEQ multiplex PCR was the method, and the copy in TCRdb shows in-frame clones only, minus some. The table includes 70,000 to 90,000 clones, just over 85% detected once. The sequencing input was peripheral blood. These TCRs come from a human donor in a cohort sampled during active COVID-19.

The chain employs TRBV6-5 and TRBJ1-2; 7 positions agree with TRBD1. The V and J ends lost 5 bases and 11 bases, in that order; junction bases with no gene match: 17. Germline CDR1 and CDR2: MNHEY and SVGAGI. The CDR3 has 15 residues. In nucleotides, the CDR3 is TGTGCCAGCAGTACCCACAGGGGTGGTGAATTGGGTTACACCTTC. This sequence encodes CASSTHRGGELGYTF.

The CDR3 DNA follows: TGTGCCAGCAGCGTTGCTAGCGGGAGGGGGGAGACCCAGTACTTC. It codes for CASSVASGRGETQYF. The chain joins TRBV9 to TRBJ2-5; 12 bases match TRBD2. The CDR3 has 15 residues. With V trimmed by 2 bases and J by 5 bases, 4 bases remained unmatched. CDR1 and CDR2 (germline): SGDLS, YYNGEE.

The V gene is TRBV7-2, the J gene TRBJ1-1; 8 bases fit TRBD1. Germline-derived CDR1 and CDR2 are SGHTA and FQGNSA. The length of the CDR3 is 13 residues. The junction had 4 bases not matched to a gene; V was cut back by 5 bases and J by 5 bases. CDR3 in DNA: TGTGCCAGCAGCGGGACAGGTGGGACTGAAGCTTTCTTT. Translated, it gives CASSGTGGTEAFF.

The chain links TRBV9 to TRBJ2-1; 14 nucleotides line up with TRBD2. CDR3 length: 15 amino acids. V gave up 4 bases and J gave up 9 bases; unmatched junction bases: 6. Germline CDR1 SGDLS, CDR2 YYNGEE. The CDR3 here is CASSPRLAGGFEQFF. The CDR3, as DNA: TGTGCCAGCAGCCCGCGACTAGCGGGAGGGTTTGAGCAGTTCTTC.

This clone was recorded once. The chain combines TRBV18 with TRBJ1-5; D might be TRBD1 (5 bases). Deletions cut 1 base from V and 10 bases from J, with 14 bases between. This CDR3 region has 14 residues. In germline, CDR1 is KGHSH, CDR2 LQKENI. This CDR3 is CASSPRGLDAPQHF. Here the CDR3 DNA reads TGTGCCAGCTCACCACGGGGCTTGGATGCCCCCCAGCATTTT.

The chain has TRBV7-3 and TRBJ2-1, with 7 nucleotides matching TRBD1. J was trimmed by 7 bases and V by 5 bases; bases with no gene match: 11. Germline CDR1 and CDR2: SGHTA and FQGTGA. The CDR3 length is 15 residues. The chain's CDR3 is CASSAYRGMGNEQFF. The CDR3 DNA follows: TGTGCCAGCAGCGCTTACAGGGGTATGGGGAATGAGCAGTTCTTC.

This chain uses TRBV12-3 or TRBV12-4 with TRBJ2-7; possible D gene TRBD1, 6 bases. The CDR3 has 13 amino acids. Deletions cut 7 bases from V and 5 bases from J, with 15 bases between. CDR3 loop: CASNRDAYDEQYF. In DNA, the CDR3 is TGTGCCAGCAACAGGGATGCGTATGACGAGCAGTACTTC.

In its sample, this clone was seen once. The same CDR3 is also encoded by other DNA sequences in this sample. The gene calls are TRBV28 and TRBJ1-2, with a possible D match to TRBD1 (6 bases). With 2 bases removed from V and 2 bases from J, the gap between germline ends came to 12 bases. The CDR3 contains 15 residues. The germline V gene encodes CDR1 MDHEN and CDR2 SYDVKM. The CDR3: CASSLGGQLNYGYTF. CDR3 nucleotide sequence: TGTGCCAGCAGTTTAGGGGGACAACTCAACTATGGCTACACCTTC.

CDR3 sequence: CATSDLAGGGGDEQFF. The CDR3 nucleotides read TGTGCCACCAGTGATCTGGCGGGAGGGGGGGGCGATGAGCAGTTCTTC. The chain joins TRBV24-1 to TRBJ2-1; 9 bases align to TRBD2. This CDR3 contains 16 residues. The germline V gene has CDR1 KGHDR and CDR2 SFDVKD. V lost 3 bases to trimming and J lost 8 bases; unmatched junction nucleotides: 10.

The V call is TRBV5-1, the J call TRBJ1-5, with TRBD1 as a possible D gene (6 bases). The CDR3 consists of 14 residues. CDR1 and CDR2 from the germline V gene are SGHRS and YFSETQ. V was trimmed by 2 bases and J by 6 bases, leaving 12 bases between them. The CDR3 coding sequence is TGCGCCAGCAGCTTTGGGGGCGCAGGTCAGCCCCAGCATTTT. Its protein product is CASSFGGAGQPQHF.

V usage is TRBV9 and J usage is TRBJ1-2; perhaps TRBD1 as D (5 bases). The V end lost 2 bases, the J end lost 6 bases, and 14 bases lay between the germline ends. This CDR3 has 14 amino acids. Germline CDR1 is SGDLS and CDR2 is YYNGEE. The CDR3 region has the DNA TGTGCCAGCAGCGTCAGCGGGGGGAGCAATGGCTACACCTTC. Amino acid sequence: CASSVSGGSNGYTF.

V gene TRBV7-2 combines with J gene TRBJ2-7, with D possibly matching TRBD2 (6 bases). Trimming stripped 1 base from V and 0 bases from J, with 19 bases between. This CDR3 spans 18 amino acids. CDR1 and CDR2 from the germline V gene are SGHTA and FQGNSA. Here the CDR3 DNA reads TGTGCCAGCAGCTTAGGAACCAGGGCGGGGTATAGCTCCTACGAGCAGTACTTC. Amino acid sequence: CASSLGTRAGYSSYEQYF.

This clone has just one count. The J gene is TRBJ2-7, the V gene TRBV6-5; TRBD2 matches 9 bases. Germline V gene sequence: CDR1 MNHEY, CDR2 SVGAGI. V gave up 7 bases and J gave up 2 bases; unmatched junction bases: 3. This CDR3 is built from 13 residues. CDR3 sequence (DNA): TGTGCCAGCACCGGGACTAGCACCTACGAGCAGTACTTC. As protein: CASTGTSTYEQYF.

The CDR3 DNA sequence: TGTGCCAGCAGCTGGACAGGGGTCGAGCAGTACTTC. It specifies CASSWTGVEQYF. J is TRBJ2-7 and V is TRBV14, with 9 bases fitting TRBD1. CDR3 size: 12 residues. Germline lookup yields CDR1 SGHDN and CDR2 FVKESK. After removal of 5 bases from V and 6 bases from J, the junction contained 2 bases not matched to a gene.

This chain joins TRBV7-9 and TRBJ2-7; 10 bases fit TRBD1. Germline lookup yields CDR1 SEHNR and CDR2 FQNEAQ (reference sequence). J lost 3 bases, V lost 5 bases, and 7 bases had no gene match. There are 15 residues in the CDR3. Here the CDR3 DNA reads TGTGCCAGCAGCAACCGGGACAGGGGTAGCTACGAGCAGTACTTC. Residues: CASSNRDRGSYEQYF.